The T cell receptor beta chain described here comes from a study of T cells in Graves' hyperthyroidism and ophthalmopathy (dated by TCRdb to about 2019). Broadly, across the study: Peripheral blood samples were taken at initial diagnosis, before any treatment was given. For training and testing, the 100 or so patients in the discovery cohort were randomly divided in a 7:3 ratio. A discovery cohort of about a hundred patients, about 40 with Graves' ophthalmopathy and about 58 with stable Graves' hyperthyroidism, was used to find distinguishing TCR V-J signatures. In roughly six Graves' hyperthyroidism patients, the study also compared T-cell repertoires from thyroid tissue with T-cell repertoires from blood. The paper describes TCR Vbeta CDR3 sequencing of 140 or so peripheral blood samples, made up of 40 to 45 ophthalmopathy patients, approximately 76 hyperthyroidism patients and 17 progressor patients. Prospective prediction of ophthalmopathy was tested in an independent validation cohort consisting of 18 to 20 hyperthyroidism patients and 17 patients who later progressed to ophthalmopathy. Once sampling was done, hyperthyroidism patients were given methimazole at a starting dose of 30 mg daily, whereas ophthalmopathy patients were given high-dose intravenous methylprednisolone.

Results and caveats for the whole study, not just this receptor: Most expanded thyroid clonotypes (frequency above 0.001) were also found in blood, which suggests that blood repertoires may mirror thyroid immune responses. Ophthalmopathy was separated from stable hyperthyroidism by a 13 V-J signature model, with approximately 89% sensitivity and approximately 81% specificity obtained in cross-validation and 80%/75% obtained in testing. Sample size was not statistically predetermined, and investigators were not blinded to group allocation. During validation, the model predicted progression to ophthalmopathy a median of roughly six months ahead of onset, with roughly 65% sensitivity and around 72% specificity.

The germline V gene (reference sequence) yields DFQATT for CDR1 and SNEGSKA for CDR2. V and J lose 6 bases and 1 base, and a span of 15 bases separates them. The CDR3 covers 14 residues, taking in both the cysteine and the phenylalanine. The retained sequence is limited to the CDR3, 42 bases, with the frame set at the first base. The TCR beta CDR3 regions were amplified from the RNA transcripts. The first round of RT-PCR for the TCR CDR3 was performed with the HTBI primer set and the Qiagen OneStep RT-PCR kit. A second multiplex PCR round built the libraries, followed by size selection and purification. Sequencing of the libraries was done on an Illumina HiSeq2000 using paired-end 100 bp reads. The authors' analysis ran thus. SOAPnuke was used to process the raw data, removing reads that contained adapters or uncalled bases, had a mean Phred below 15, or lacked an exact match to the constant primer or identifier. High-quality paired reads were merged with COPE v1.2.5, and unique nucleotide sequences were defined as clonotypes. MiTCR v1.1 was used to align the clonotypes against IMGT TRBV, TRBD and TRBJ reference segments. The analysis included only V-J combinations with a frequency above 0.0001, which together covered around 99% of the repertoires. The TCS score was defined as the ratio of F50 (clonal expansion) to E x V (chaos), calculated using BLOSUM62-based TCRdist between CDR3 peptides within each V-J. Welch's t-statistics and random forest reduced roughly 500 V-J features to 13, which were used in a naive Bayes classifier (R e1071). Thyroid-blood repertoire similarity was quantified with the Morisita-Horn index. TCRdb applied fastp at Q25 and MiXCR to the public reads, then kept only in-frame beta chains. Entries that share a CDR3 protein sequence are merged under the most common genes and DNA. The V and J calls follow TCRdb's processing rather than the paper's. This sample lists 600,000 to 700,000 distinct CDR3 sequences; about 15% were detected once. Over 3.5% of the sample goes to the ten largest clones.

Ophthalmopathy patients had moderately to severely active disease, with a Clinical Activity Score of 3 or more, a NOSPECS grade of 4 or more, and a disease duration of less than 3 months. Patients with uncontrolled infections, other autoimmune diseases, pregnancy or lactation were excluded. Diagnoses were established on the basis of clinical symptoms, serum thyroxine and TRAb, thyroid ultrasound, and orbital computed tomography. PBMCs were separated from roughly 10 ml of fresh peripheral blood using Ficoll-Paque density gradient centrifugation. Trizol reagent was used to extract total RNA, and RNA quality was then checked on an Agilent 2100 Bioanalyzer. This clonotype was found many times. This clone's antigen is unknown. Qualities for individual bases were not recorded, and no much larger clone is one base off.

Sequenced input: blood. This sequence originates from a woman in her thirties or forties with Graves' ophthalmopathy. The chain joins TRBV20-1 to TRBJ1-1, with a tentative D gene TRBD1 over 6 matching bases. The encoded CDR3 is CSASRGRSNTEAFF. The DNA is TGCAGTGCGAGCAGGGGACGGTCGAACACTGAAGCTTTCTTT.